This TCR beta chain was identified during a study of STAT5B mutations in CD4+ large granular lymphocyte leukemia. Germline loops: CDR1 SGHNT, CDR2 YENEEA. Trimming removed 5 bases from V and 5 bases from J, with 21 bases in between. The CDR3 spans 17 residues. Sequencing was at survey level. Produced via immunoSEQ multiplex PCR; TCRdb's table is partial and in-frame only. The table records 30,000 to 40,000 clones, 70% to 90% of them present only once. The chain uses TRBV11-3 and TRBJ2-2, with D perhaps TRBD2 (7 bases). The sequenced sample was CD4+ T cells from blood buffy coats. The TCR originated in a human donor in good health. This chain's CDR3 is CASSPGVSGLGTGELFF. The CDR3 nucleotides read TGTGCCAGCAGCCCAGGGGTTTCTGGACTAGGAACCGGGGAGCTGTTTTTT. The variable domain in full, completed from reference TRBV11-3 and TRBJ2-2, reads EAGVVQSPRYKIIEKKQPVAFWCNPISGHNTLYWYLQNLGQGPELLIRYENEEAVDDSQLPKDRFSAERLKGVDSTLKIQPAELGDSAVYLCASSPGVSGLGTGELFFGEGSRLTVL.